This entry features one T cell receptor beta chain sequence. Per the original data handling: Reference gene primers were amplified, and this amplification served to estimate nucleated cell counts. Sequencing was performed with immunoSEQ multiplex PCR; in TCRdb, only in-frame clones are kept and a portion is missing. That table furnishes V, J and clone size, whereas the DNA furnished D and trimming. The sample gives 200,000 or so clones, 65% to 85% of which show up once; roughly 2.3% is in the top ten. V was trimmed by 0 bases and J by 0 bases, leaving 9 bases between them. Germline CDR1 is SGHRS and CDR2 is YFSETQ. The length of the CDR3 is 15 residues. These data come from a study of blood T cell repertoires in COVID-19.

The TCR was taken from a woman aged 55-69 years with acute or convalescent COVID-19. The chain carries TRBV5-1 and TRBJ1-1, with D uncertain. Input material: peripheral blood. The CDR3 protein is CASSLAGGLNTEAFF. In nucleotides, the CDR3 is TGCGCCAGCAGCTTGGCGGGAGGGTTGAACACTGAAGCTTTCTTT.